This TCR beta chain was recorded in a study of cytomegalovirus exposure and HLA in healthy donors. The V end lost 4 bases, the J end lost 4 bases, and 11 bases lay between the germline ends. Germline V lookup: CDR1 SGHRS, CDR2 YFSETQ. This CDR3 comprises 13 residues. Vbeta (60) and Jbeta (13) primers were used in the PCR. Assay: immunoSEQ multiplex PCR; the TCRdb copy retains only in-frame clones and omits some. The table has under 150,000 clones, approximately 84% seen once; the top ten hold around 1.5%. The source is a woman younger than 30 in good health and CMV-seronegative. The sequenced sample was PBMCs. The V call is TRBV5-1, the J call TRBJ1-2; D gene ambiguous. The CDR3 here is CASSPEGTYGYTF. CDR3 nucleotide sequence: TGCGCCAGCAGCCCAGAGGGAACCTATGGCTACACCTTC.